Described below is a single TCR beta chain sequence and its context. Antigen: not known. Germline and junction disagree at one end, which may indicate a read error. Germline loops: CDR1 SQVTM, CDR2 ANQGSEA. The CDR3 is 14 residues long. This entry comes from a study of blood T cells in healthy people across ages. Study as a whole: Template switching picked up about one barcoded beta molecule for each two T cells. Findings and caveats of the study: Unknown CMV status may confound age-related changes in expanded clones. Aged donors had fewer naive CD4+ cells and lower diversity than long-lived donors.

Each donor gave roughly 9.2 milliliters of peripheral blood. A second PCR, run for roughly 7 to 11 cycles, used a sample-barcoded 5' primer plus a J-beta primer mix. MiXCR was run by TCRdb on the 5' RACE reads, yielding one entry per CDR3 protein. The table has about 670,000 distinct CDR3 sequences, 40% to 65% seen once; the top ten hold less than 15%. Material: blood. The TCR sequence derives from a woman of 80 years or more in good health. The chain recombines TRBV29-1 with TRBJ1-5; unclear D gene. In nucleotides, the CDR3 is TGCAGCGTTGGAGATGGAAGTAGCGATCAGCCCCAGCATTTT. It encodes CSVGDGSSDQPQHF.